The source of this TCR beta chain is a study of blood T cell repertoires in COVID-19. About the research overall: COVID-19 samples collected from the United States, Italy and Spain covered acute and convalescent phases. PBMCs, B-cell-depleted T cells, or T cells were the source of the cDNA or gDNA that made up the material.

Per the original data handling: The authors estimated nucleated cell counts from reference gene primer amplification. Profiling relied on immunoSEQ multiplex PCR, and the TCRdb table lists in-frame clones only, not all of them. V, J and clone size are taken as reported in that table, and D and trimming were inferred from the DNA itself. In the table there are some 400,000 clones, 90% of which are singletons. This clone was counted once. The clonotype originates from a man younger than 35 with active or convalescent COVID-19. The sequenced sample consisted of peripheral blood.

CDR3 protein: CASGLSQGIYGYTF. The CDR3 region has the DNA TGTGCCAGCGGACTTTCACAGGGCATCTATGGCTACACCTTC. The V call is TRBV11-2, the J call TRBJ1-2, with D tentatively TRBD1 (6 bases). CDR1 is SGHAT, CDR2 FQNNGV, per germline. With 8 bases removed from V and 4 bases from J, the gap between germline ends came to 17 bases. This CDR3 is built from 14 residues.